Each of the 29 T cell receptor beta chains below was sequenced from the same sample in a study of CD8 T cells in ankylosing spondylitis (TCRdb year 2017). Study-wide conclusions, independent of this receptor: Blood from ankylosing spondylitis patients appeared to be characterized by a TCR beta motif made up of several highly homologous amino acid variants.

Library generation was performed with 5' RACE. TCRdb records Illumina HiSeq 2500 as the sequencer. TCRdb passed the public sequencing reads through fastp at Q25 and MiXCR, retaining productive beta sequences. When rows share a CDR3 protein, they turn into one entry using the most common DNA and genes. This sample is represented by around 100,000 distinct CDR3 sequences; roughly 9% of them were singletons. The ten biggest clones cover 30% of the sample. Antigen specificity for these receptors is unknown. Sequenced: blood, either unsorted or a sorted T cell fraction (not recorded which). Receptors originate from a male donor with ankylosing spondylitis.

This clonotype appeared many times. The genes are TRBV12-3 or TRBV12-4 and TRBJ1-1, with D tentatively TRBD1 (6 bases). The germline V and J ends were trimmed by 8 bases and 0 bases, with 13 bases remaining between them. The CDR3 contains 14 residues. The CDR3: CASSGVIMNTEAFF. CDR3 nucleotide sequence: TGTGCCAGCTCAGGGGTAATTATGAACACTGAAGCTTTCTTT.

This clonotype was detected only a few times. CDR3 sequence reads: CASSELGQADTQYF. The CDR3 DNA follows: TGTGCCAGCAGTGAATTAGGGCAAGCAGATACGCAGTATTTT. The chain couples TRBV6-1 to TRBJ2-3; D call uncertain. The CDR3 is made up of 14 amino acids. Germline assignment: CDR1 MNHNS and CDR2 SASEGT. Trimming removed 2 bases at V and 4 bases at J, with 10 bases between.

This clonotype showed up many times. The chain joins TRBV29-1 to TRBJ2-7; D not certain. The V gene's germline CDR1 is SQVTM and CDR2 ANQGSEA. There are 11 residues in the CDR3. Trimming removed 5 bases at V and 9 bases at J, with 14 bases between. CDR3 sequence (DNA): TGCAGCGTTCTTCGTTTATGTAGGCAGTACGTC. Amino acid sequence: CSVLRLCRQYV.

This clonotype appeared once. The rearrangement links TRBV7-9 to TRBJ2-7; TRBD1 matches at 12 bases. The trim removed 5 bases at V and 6 bases at J, leaving 14 bases unmatched. Germline V lookup: CDR1 SEHNR, CDR2 FQNEAQ (reference sequence). The length of the CDR3 is 17 residues. The CDR3 loop reads CASSPTHSGTGGSEQYF. For the CDR3, the DNA is TGTGCCAGCAGCCCGACCCACTCCGGGACAGGGGGCAGCGAGCAGTACTTC.

This clonotype was observed a handful of times. The V call is TRBV19, the J call TRBJ2-7; perhaps TRBD2 as D (6 bases). V gave up 4 bases and J gave up 0 bases, with 10 bases separating them. Germline V gene data show CDR1 as LNHDA and CDR2 as SQIVND (reference sequence). The CDR3 totals 14 residues. The CDR3 sequence is CASSSRTNSYEQYF. As DNA, the CDR3 is TGTGCCAGTAGTAGCAGGACTAACTCCTACGAGCAGTACTTC.

Ten or more counts support this clonotype. J is TRBJ1-1 and V is TRBV5-1; D not certain. Germline V gene data show CDR1 as SGHRS and CDR2 as YFSETQ. V lost 2 bases, J lost 11 bases, and 13 bases lay in between. The CDR3 loop spans 12 amino acids. CDR3 nucleotide sequence: TGCGCCAGCAGCTTTGGACGGCCGCCGGCTTTCTTT. It codes for CASSFGRPPAFF. Using reference TRBV5-1 and TRBJ1-1 for the parts outside the CDR3, the full variable domain is KAGVTQTPRYLIKTRGQQVTLSCSPISGHRSVSWYQQTPGQGLQFLFEYFSETQRNKGNFPGRFSGRQFSNSRSEMNVSTLELGDSALYLCASSFGRPPAFFGQGTRLTVV.

The chain is built from TRBV7-9 and TRBJ2-1; TRBD2 aligns across 9 bases. With 1 base clipped from V and 15 bases from J, the junction kept 4 bases outside the gene matches. Germline V CDR1 and CDR2: SEHNR, FQNEAQ (reference sequence). This CDR3 comprises 12 residues. The CDR3 protein is CASSLELAGPFF. CDR3 bases: TGTGCCAGCAGCTTAGAGCTAGCGGGACCGTTCTTC.

This clonotype has at least ten counts. The genes are TRBV28 and TRBJ1-2, with a weak D call TRBD1 (5 bases). V lost 9 bases and J 1 base, leaving 18 bases between the germline ends. The CDR3 sequence is 15 residues long. From germline, CDR1 is MDHEN and CDR2 SYDVKM. CDR3 bases: TGTGCCAGTTCGAGACCGGGGACCGATAACTATGGCTACACCTTC. Protein product: CASSRPGTDNYGYTF.

This clonotype was picked up a small number of times. This chain connects TRBV3-1 to TRBJ2-1; 13 positions agree with TRBD2. Losses at the gene ends were 5 bases for V and 6 bases for J; bases not matched to a gene: 16. Germline V lookup: CDR1 LGHDT, CDR2 YNNKEL (reference sequence). The CDR3 length is 19 residues. CDR3: CASSTHLRTSGSFINEQFF. The CDR3 DNA sequence: TGTGCCAGCAGCACACATTTAAGGACTAGCGGGAGTTTCATCAATGAGCAGTTCTTC.

This clonotype was observed a handful of times. The DNA for the CDR3 is TGTGCCAGCACGCTAGCGGGATACAATGAGCAGTTCTTC. This translates into CASTLAGYNEQFF. The J gene is TRBJ2-1, the V gene TRBV2; 9 nucleotides line up with TRBD2. There are 13 residues in the CDR3. Losses at the gene ends were 7 bases for V and 4 bases for J; bases not matched to a gene: 2. CDR1 and CDR2 (germline): SNHLY, FYNNEI.

This clonotype was found many times. The rearrangement uses TRBV29-1 and TRBJ2-1, with 8 bases that match TRBD1. Per the germline V gene, CDR1 is SQVTM and CDR2 is ANQGSEA. The CDR3 consists of 13 residues. V was pared by 7 bases and J by 7 bases, with 9 bases of the junction left unmatched. The CDR3: CSASGQGRNEQFF. The CDR3, as DNA: TGCAGCGCGTCCGGACAGGGAAGAAATGAGCAGTTCTTC.

This clonotype has a handful of counts. V gene TRBV20-1 combines with J gene TRBJ2-7, with TRBD1 identical over 7 bases. V lost 6 bases, J lost 3 bases, and 8 bases stayed unmatched. Per germline, CDR1 DFQATT and CDR2 SNEGSKA (reference sequence). The CDR3 is 13 amino acids. For the CDR3, the DNA is TGCAGTGCCCCGGTCCGACAGGGCTACGAGCAGTACTTC. Its protein product is CSAPVRQGYEQYF.

This clonotype was counted ten times or more. V gene TRBV16 combines with J gene TRBJ2-1, with 7 positions matching TRBD1. Trimming cost V 2 bases and J 8 bases; bases outside gene matches: 9. Germline V gene lookup returns CDR1 KGHSY and CDR2 FQNENV. CDR3 length: 15 amino acids. The CDR3 loop is CASSQGQASFDEQFF. In DNA form, the CDR3 reads TGTGCCAGCAGCCAAGGACAGGCGTCTTTCGATGAGCAGTTCTTC.

This clonotype was seen only a few times. The V gene is TRBV12-3 or TRBV12-4, the J gene TRBJ2-1; no clear D gene. The CDR3 runs to 15 residues. V lost 5 bases and J lost 0, with 11 bases in between. CDR3 in DNA: TGTGCCAGCAGTCCAACCTCGAGCTCCTACAATGAGCAGTTCTTC. Protein sequence: CASSPTSSSYNEQFF.

The chain employs TRBV7-2 and TRBJ2-7; perhaps D is TRBD1 or TRBD2 (6 bases each). Germline lookup yields CDR1 SGHTA and CDR2 FQGNSA. Trimming took off 4 bases at V and 2 bases at J, with 12 bases between the two ends. The length of the CDR3 is 14 residues. The CDR3 DNA reads TGTGCCAGCAGCTGGAGGGGGTTACCCTACGAGCAGTACGTC. This translates into CASSWRGLPYEQYV.

This clonotype has only a few counts. The rearrangement links TRBV5-1 to TRBJ2-1; 7 nucleotides line up with TRBD2. CDR1 SGHRS and CDR2 YFSETQ come from the germline V gene. Trimming took 4 bases from V and 0 from J; bases not matched to a gene: 13. The CDR3 extends over 18 amino acids. CDR3 DNA: TGCGCCAGCAGCCCGCCATCCGTGCGGGAGCCCTCCTACAATGAGCAGTTCTTC. It yields the protein CASSPPSVREPSYNEQFF.

Ten or more counts support this clonotype. In nucleotides, the CDR3 is TGTGCCAGCAGCTCGGGACAGGGGGTTTCCTACGAGCAGTACTTC. Protein sequence: CASSSGQGVSYEQYF. The rearrangement joins TRBV7-9 to TRBJ2-7, with 11 bases aligning to TRBD1. The J segment lost 1 base and the V segment lost 4 bases, leaving 3 bases of the junction unmatched. The CDR3 has 15 residues. CDR1 SEHNR and CDR2 FQNEAQ come from the germline V gene (reference sequence).

The sample holds many counts of this clonotype. The chain couples TRBV9 to TRBJ2-5; D tentatively reads TRBD1 or TRBD2 (5 bases each). The germline V gene encodes CDR1 SGDLS and CDR2 YYNGEE. Trimming left V 2 bases short and J 4 bases short, with 15 bases between. This CDR3 has 15 amino acids. The CDR3 loop reads CASSVGSRGPETQYF. The CDR3 nucleotides read TGTGCCAGCAGCGTGGGGAGTAGGGGCCCAGAGACCCAGTACTTC.

In its sample, this clonotype was seen many times. The chain uses TRBV19 and TRBJ1-5; 7 nucleotides match TRBD1. Germline V gene sequence: CDR1 LNHDA, CDR2 SQIVND (reference sequence). V dropped 1 base and J dropped 6; count of bases not matched to a gene: 6. The length of the CDR3 is 15 residues. The CDR3 DNA follows: TGTGCCAGTAGTATAGGAATCAGGGGGTTTCAGCCCCAGCATTTT. It yields the protein CASSIGIRGFQPQHF.

This clonotype was observed at least ten times. The rearrangement links TRBV13 to TRBJ1-1; no firm D call. V lost 2 bases to trimming and J lost 0 bases, with 13 bases between them. Germline CDR1 PRHDT, CDR2 FYEKMQ (reference sequence). This CDR3 has 16 residues. The CDR3 spells CASSLRSGPMNTEAFF. The CDR3 bases are TGTGCCAGCAGCTTAAGGTCAGGTCCCATGAACACTGAAGCTTTCTTT. The whole variable domain, filled in from reference TRBV13 and TRBJ1-1, reads AAGVIQSPRHLIKEKRETATLKCYPIPRHDTVYWYQQGPGQDPQFLISFYEKMQSDKGSIPDRFSAQQFSDYHSELNMSSLELGDSALYFCASSLRSGPMNTEAFFGQGTRLTVV.

V usage is TRBV5-8 and J usage is TRBJ1-1; a possible D gene is TRBD1 (6 bases). The germline gives CDR1 SGHTS, CDR2 YDEGEE. There are 17 residues in the CDR3. Trimming shortened V by 0 bases and J by 5 bases, and 20 bases separated the two germline ends. CDR3 in DNA: TGTGCCAGCAGCTTGGAGGGACACGAGTTTTTGGAGACTGAAGCTTTCTTT. Its translation is CASSLEGHEFLETEAFF. The whole variable domain, remainder taken from reference TRBV5-8 and TRBJ1-1, is EAGVTQSPTHLIKTRGQQATLRCSPISGHTSVYWYQQALGLGLQFLLWYDEGEERNRGNFPPRFSGRQFPNYSSELNVNALELEDSALYLCASSLEGHEFLETEAFFGQGTRLTVV.

This clonotype was observed once. The chain has TRBV7-6 and TRBJ2-5; no definite D call. Germline CDR1 SGHVS, CDR2 FNYEAQ. The CDR3 extends over 14 amino acids. Trimming took 2 bases from V and 3 from J, leaving 10 bases between them. CDR3: CASSLSVRKETQYF. In nucleotides, the CDR3 is TGTGCCAGCAGCTTATCGGTACGGAAAGAGACCCAGTACTTC.

The sample holds a few counts of this clonotype. This sequence joins TRBV13 and TRBJ2-2; TRBD2 matches at 8 bases. Germline trimming cut 1 base from V and 2 bases from J; bases unmatched to any gene: 6. Germline assignment: CDR1 PRHDT and CDR2 FYEKMQ (reference sequence). The CDR3 contains 17 residues. The CDR3 DNA sequence: TGTGCCAGCAGCTTAGAGGGAGCGGGAGTCAACACCGGGGAGCTGTTTTTT. As protein: CASSLEGAGVNTGELFF.

This clonotype was found many times. V is TRBV29-1 and J is TRBJ2-2, with D perhaps TRBD2 (6 bases). Germline CDR1 SQVTM, CDR2 ANQGSEA. CDR3 length: 12 residues. V was clipped by 5 bases and J by 7 bases, with 11 bases between them. The CDR3: CSVPGEVGELFF. The CDR3 DNA is TGCAGCGTTCCGGGGGAGGTCGGGGAGCTGTTTTTT.

CDR3 loop: CASSEGQLQPQHF. CDR3 DNA sequence: TGTGCCAGCAGTGAGGGGCAGTTGCAGCCCCAGCATTTT. The chain couples TRBV6-1 to TRBJ1-5, with D possibly matching TRBD1 (5 bases). The CDR3 covers 13 residues. V was cut by 3 bases and J by 7 bases, with 10 bases left in between. CDR1 and CDR2 (germline): MNHNS, SASEGT.

In its sample, this clonotype was seen a few times. The chain combines TRBV10-3 with TRBJ2-3, with no clear D. Germline-derived CDR1 and CDR2 are ENHRY and SYGVKD. CDR3 length: 17 residues. Trimming removed 3 bases from V and 2 bases from J, with 18 bases in between. The CDR3 DNA reads TGTGCCATCAGTGATGATTTTGGCAGGACCTTCACAGATACGCAGTATTTT. Its protein is CAISDDFGRTFTDTQYF.

This clonotype was recorded at least ten times. J is TRBJ1-1 and V is TRBV27; TRBD1 aligns across 10 bases. Germline trimming cut 0 bases from V and 4 bases from J; bases unmatched to any gene: 2. CDR3 length equals 15 residues. Germline-derived CDR1 and CDR2 are MNHEY and SMNVEV (reference sequence). The DNA of the CDR3 is TGTGCCAGCAGTTTATCGTGGACAGGGGGCACTGAAGCTTTCTTT. It is translated as CASSLSWTGGTEAFF.

This clonotype appeared many times. The chain joins TRBV5-1 to TRBJ2-1, with 10 bases fitting TRBD1. The CDR3 totals 17 residues. Per germline, CDR1 SGHRS and CDR2 YFSETQ. The J segment lost 7 bases and the V segment lost 4 bases, leaving 14 bases of the junction unmatched. The CDR3 DNA follows: TGCGCCAGCAGCCCCCGGCGGGACAGGGGAATGGGGAATGAGCAGTTCTTC. As protein: CASSPRRDRGMGNEQFF.

The V gene is TRBV28, the J gene TRBJ2-5; tentatively, D is TRBD1 or TRBD2 (5 bases each). CDR3 length equals 15 residues. Germline V gene data show CDR1 as MDHEN and CDR2 as SYDVKM. Trimming removed 4 bases at V and 5 bases at J, with 17 bases between. CDR3 nucleotide sequence: TGTGCCAGCAGTTACCTGGGACCCCGGGCTGAGACCCAGTACTTC. Its protein is CASSYLGPRAETQYF.